This T cell receptor (beta chain) was captured by sequencing in a study of cytomegalovirus exposure and HLA in healthy donors. The germline CDR1 and CDR2 sequences are KGHSH and LQKENI. The CDR3 loop spans 14 amino acids. Trimming cost V 6 bases and J 6 bases; bases outside gene matches: 10. In the PCR, 60 Vbeta and 13 Jbeta primers were used. Using immunoSEQ multiplex PCR, the repertoire was profiled, and TCRdb retains in-frame clones only, with some absent. Of about 98,000 clones listed, around 70% were seen once; the top ten hold about 2.5%. J is TRBJ1-2 and V is TRBV18, with 7 bases that match TRBD1. This receptor was obtained from a man aged 45-65 years in good health and CMV-seronegative. Sequenced: PBMCs. The CDR3 sequence is CASSSGTDLHGYTF. CDR3 nucleotide sequence: TGTGCCAGCTCGTCCGGGACAGACTTACATGGCTACACCTTC.